A single TCR beta chain is shown here with its context. What it binds is not known. Sequencing used immunoSEQ multiplex PCR; TCRdb keeps in-frame clones, though not all of them. Of tens of thousands of clones listed, about 88% were seen once; the top ten hold approximately 3%. This CDR3 contains 14 residues. The V and J ends lost 1 base and 10 bases respectively, with 16 bases between them. From germline, CDR1 is SGHAT and CDR2 FQNNGV. The sample comes from a study of T cell responses to AZD1222 COVID-19 vaccine. Overall study findings and caveats: Sampling captured repertoires only after the peak T cell response. The donor cohort was predominantly white British with a female majority, and clonal diversity may have been underestimated.

The sequencing here drew on peripheral blood, taken on day 0 of AZD1222 vaccination. The sequence came from an adult in good health. The chain links TRBV11-2 to TRBJ1-2, with a tentative D call TRBD1 (5 bases). Here the CDR3 reads CASSLAGQKRYYTF. The CDR3 region has the DNA TGTGCCAGCAGCTTAGCGGGGCAGAAAAGATACTACACCTTC.